The 12 T cell receptor beta chains reported below all come from one sample, sequenced in a study of breast tumors, draining lymph nodes, adjacent tissues. Samples came from axillary lymph nodes draining the breast cancer. TCRdb reanalysed the multiplex PCR reads using MiXCR and keeps one entry per CDR3 protein. The table has some 150,000 distinct CDR3 sequences, about a fifth seen once; the top ten hold under 3%. The material sequenced was axillary lymph node tissue. These receptors were taken from a female donor with breast cancer. Some clones in this sample may be carry-over from other donors' samples.

With respect to this clonotype: A read error may explain this, as a much larger clone is one base away. This chain links TRBV12-3 or TRBV12-4 with TRBJ1-6; no clear D gene. V lost 6 bases and J lost 11, with 17 bases in between. This CDR3 has 14 residues. This CDR3 is CASRFTQGNPPLHF. The CDR3 nucleotides read TGTGCCAGCAGATTTACCCAAGGAAATCCACCCCTCCACTTT.

This clonotype was picked up many times. The rearrangement uses TRBV3-1 and TRBJ2-3; 11 bases are a match to TRBD1. Losses at the gene ends were 1 base for V and 5 bases for J; bases not matched to a gene: 2. Germline V gene data show CDR1 as LGHDT and CDR2 as YNNKEL (reference sequence). The CDR3 has 15 amino acids. The CDR3 nucleotides read TGTGCCAGCAGCCAAGGGACAGGGGGCGGAGATACGCAGTATTTT. It specifies CASSQGTGGGDTQYF.

This clonotype appeared many times. The chain combines TRBV14 with TRBJ2-5; possibly TRBD2 for D (5 bases). Germline CDR1 reads SGHDN; CDR2 reads FVKESK. V was cut by 3 bases and J by 5 bases, with 16 bases left in between. The CDR3 totals 15 residues. CDR3 residues: CASSQRTLRRETQYF. For the CDR3, the DNA is TGTGCCAGCAGCCAGAGGACTCTCAGGCGGGAGACCCAGTACTTC.

The sample holds many counts of this clonotype. The V gene is TRBV7-9, the J gene TRBJ2-1, with a tentative D call TRBD2 (6 bases). V was clipped by 5 bases and J by 7 bases, with 15 bases between them. CDR1 is SEHNR and CDR2 is FQNEAQ in the germline V gene (reference sequence). The CDR3 is 14 amino acids. The CDR3 loop is CASSTHGGGNEQFF. The CDR3 DNA follows: TGTGCCAGCAGCACTCACGGCGGAGGGAATGAGCAGTTCTTC.

The chain recombines TRBV27 with TRBJ1-5, with D hard to call. Trimming removed 2 bases at V and 5 bases at J, with 7 bases between. The germline CDR1 and CDR2 sequences are MNHEY and SMNVEV (reference sequence). The CDR3 length is 13 residues. For the CDR3, the DNA is TGTGCCAGCAGTTTACGGGAGCATCAGCCCCAGCATTTT. Translating it yields CASSLREHQPQHF.

This clonotype came up a few times. The chain couples TRBV28 to TRBJ2-7; D is uncertain. Germline V gives CDR1 MDHEN, CDR2 SYDVKM. The CDR3 extends over 14 amino acids. Trimming took off 5 bases at V and 2 bases at J, with 13 bases between the two ends. The CDR3 DNA reads as TGTGCCAGCAGTCCCCGGGCGCCAACCTACGAGCAGTACTTC. Translation gives CASSPRAPTYEQYF.

This clonotype has ten or more counts. The V gene is TRBV5-1, the J gene TRBJ2-3; perhaps D is TRBD1 or TRBD2 (5 bases each). Trimming cost V 1 base and J 1 base, with 10 bases left between them. Germline CDR1 and CDR2: SGHRS and YFSETQ. CDR3 length equals 15 residues. The CDR3 nucleotides read TGCGCCAGCAGCTTGATAGGGACGGGCACAGATACGCAGTATTTT. Translated, it gives CASSLIGTGTDTQYF. The whole variable domain, remainder taken from reference TRBV5-1 and TRBJ2-3, is KAGVTQTPRYLIKTRGQQVTLSCSPISGHRSVSWYQQTPGQGLQFLFEYFSETQRNKGNFPGRFSGRQFSNSRSEMNVSTLELGDSALYLCASSLIGTGTDTQYFGPGTRLTVL.

This clonotype was counted at least ten times. The chain recombines TRBV20-1 with TRBJ2-5, with D tentatively TRBD1 (7 bases). With 1 base removed from V and 1 base from J, the gap between germline ends came to 16 bases. This CDR3 region has 16 residues. Germline CDR1 reads DFQATT; CDR2 reads SNEGSKA (reference sequence). The CDR3 reads CSARVVQGGLQETQYF. The CDR3 coding sequence is TGCAGTGCTAGAGTGGTCCAGGGGGGACTCCAAGAGACCCAGTACTTC.

In the case of this clonotype: This may arise from a read error, as a much more abundant clone is one base away. J is TRBJ2-5 and V is TRBV5-1; no clear D. CDR1 and CDR2 (germline): SGHRS, YFSETQ. CDR3 length equals 13 residues. Written as DNA, the CDR3 is TGCGCCAGCAGCTTGGTGGGCCAAGAGGCCCAGTACTTC. It encodes CASSLVGQEAQYF.

This clonotype was observed once. Being one base from a much bigger clone, this may be a read error. The chain uses TRBV7-3 and TRBJ2-1; 13 bases match TRBD2. This CDR3 region has 14 residues. Germline V gene data show CDR1 as SGHTA and CDR2 as FQGTGA. The ends lost 5 bases at V and 15 bases at J; junction bases unmatched: 10. The CDR3 sequence is CASSPGTSGTRRFF. The CDR3 DNA follows: TGTGCCAGCAGCCCCGGGACTAGCGGGACCCGGCGGTTCTTC.

Notes on this clonotype: A much larger clone differs by one base, so this may be a read error. CDR3 in DNA: TGTGCCAGCAGCCAAGAGGACAGGGAGGATACGCGGTATTTT. Its protein product is CASSQEDREDTRYF. V gene TRBV3-1 combines with J gene TRBJ2-3; 8 bases agree with TRBD1. This CDR3 has 14 amino acids. The V gene's germline CDR1 is LGHDT and CDR2 YNNKEL (reference sequence).

This clonotype was seen at least ten times. The rearrangement joins TRBV11-2 to TRBJ2-5; TRBD2 matches 12 bases. From germline, CDR1 is SGHAT and CDR2 FQNNGV. After removal of 2 bases from V and 6 bases from J, the junction contained 7 bases not matched to a gene. The CDR3 consists of 16 residues. CDR3 amino acids: CASSLTGTSGLQTQYF. CDR3 coding DNA: TGTGCCAGCAGCTTAACCGGGACTAGCGGGTTGCAGACCCAGTACTTC.